This TCR beta chain was sequenced during a study of regulatory T cells in long-lasting Graves disease. Notes on the study in general: Persistent disease samples used TRBV28, TRBJ1-2 and TRBJ2-5 preferentially.

The CDR3 runs to 15 residues. In germline, CDR1 is SGHTA, CDR2 FQGNSA. V lost 5 bases, J lost 7 bases, and 5 bases stayed unmatched. About this clonotype itself: The target antigen is unknown.

Indicated time point: newly diagnosed GD, antithyroid drugs for less than 3 months. RNA extracted from PBMCs served as the sequencing template. Through Arm-PCR of CDR3 regions and iRepertoire HTBI primers, TCR beta libraries were built. MiXCR, run by TCRdb on the multiplex PCR reads, gives a single entry per CDR3 protein. The sample has roughly 250,000 distinct CDR3 sequences; roughly 18% are singletons. These data also formed part of another study, on T cells in Graves' hyperthyroidism and ophthalmopathy. As that study records: In the first-round RT-PCR of the TCR CDR3, the HTBI primer set was used. Ophthalmopathy prediction by the model preceded onset by a median about 6.3 months.

The chain joins TRBV7-2 to TRBJ2-3, with 14 nucleotides matching TRBD2. The source of this sequence is a woman in her thirties with Graves disease. The source was peripheral blood mononuclear cells (PBMCs), collected at new diagnosis, from a patient treated with antithyroid drugs. The CDR3 DNA follows: TGTGCCAGCAGCCCTCGGACTAGCGGGAGGCATACGCAGTATTTT. Translation gives CASSPRTSGRHTQYF.